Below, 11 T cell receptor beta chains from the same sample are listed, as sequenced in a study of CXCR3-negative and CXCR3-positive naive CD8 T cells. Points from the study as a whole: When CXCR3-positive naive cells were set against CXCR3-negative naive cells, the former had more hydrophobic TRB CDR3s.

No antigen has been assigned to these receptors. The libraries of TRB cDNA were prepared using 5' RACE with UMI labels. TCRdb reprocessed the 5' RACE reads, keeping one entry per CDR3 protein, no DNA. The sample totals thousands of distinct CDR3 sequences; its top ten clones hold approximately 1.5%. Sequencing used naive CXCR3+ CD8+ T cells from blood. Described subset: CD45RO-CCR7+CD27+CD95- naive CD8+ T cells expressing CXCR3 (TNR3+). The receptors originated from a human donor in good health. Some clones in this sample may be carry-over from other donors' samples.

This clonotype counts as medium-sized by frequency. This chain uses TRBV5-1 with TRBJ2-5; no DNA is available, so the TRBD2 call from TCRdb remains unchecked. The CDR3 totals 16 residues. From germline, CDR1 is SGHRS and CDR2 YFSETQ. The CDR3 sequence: CASSLEAGLEGETQYF. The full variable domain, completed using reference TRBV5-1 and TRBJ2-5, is KAGVTQTPRYLIKTRGQQVTLSCSPISGHRSVSWYQQTPGQGLQFLFEYFSETQRNKGNFPGRFSGRQFSNSRSEMNVSTLELGDSALYLCASSLEAGLEGETQYFGPGTRLLVL.

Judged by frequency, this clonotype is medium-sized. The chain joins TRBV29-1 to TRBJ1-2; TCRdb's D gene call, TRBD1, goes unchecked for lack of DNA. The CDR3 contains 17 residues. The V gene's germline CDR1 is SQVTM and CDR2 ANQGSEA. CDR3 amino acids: CSVVEGQTPVIDYGYTF.

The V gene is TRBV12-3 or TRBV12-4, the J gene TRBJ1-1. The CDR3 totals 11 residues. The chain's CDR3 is CASGTGTEAFF.

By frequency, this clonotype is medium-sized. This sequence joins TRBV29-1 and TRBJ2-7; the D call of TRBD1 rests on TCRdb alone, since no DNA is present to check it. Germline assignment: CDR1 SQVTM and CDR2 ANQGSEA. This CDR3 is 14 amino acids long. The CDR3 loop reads CSVSGTGDSYEQYF.

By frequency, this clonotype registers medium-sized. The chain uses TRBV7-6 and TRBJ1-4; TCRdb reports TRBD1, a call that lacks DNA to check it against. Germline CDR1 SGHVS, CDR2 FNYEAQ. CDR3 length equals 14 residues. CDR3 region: CASTRDRGLEKLFF.

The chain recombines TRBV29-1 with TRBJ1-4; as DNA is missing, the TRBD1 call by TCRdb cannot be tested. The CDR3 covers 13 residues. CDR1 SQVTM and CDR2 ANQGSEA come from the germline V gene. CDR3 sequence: CSVPGQRDEKLFF.

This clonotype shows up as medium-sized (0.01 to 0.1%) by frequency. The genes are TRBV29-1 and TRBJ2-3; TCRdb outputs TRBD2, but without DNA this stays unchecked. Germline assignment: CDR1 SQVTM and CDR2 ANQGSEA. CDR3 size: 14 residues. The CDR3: CSVAGIAESDTQYF.

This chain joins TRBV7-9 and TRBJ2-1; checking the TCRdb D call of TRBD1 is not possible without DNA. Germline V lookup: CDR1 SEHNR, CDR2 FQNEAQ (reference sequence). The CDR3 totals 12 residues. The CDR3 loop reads CASGRGHNEQFF. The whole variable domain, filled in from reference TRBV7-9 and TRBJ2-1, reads DTGVSQNPRHKITKRGQNVTFRCDPISEHNRLYWYRQTLGQGPEFLTYFQNEAQLEKSRLLSDRFSAERPKGSFSTLEIQRTEQGDSAMYLCASGRGHNEQFFGPGTRLTVL.

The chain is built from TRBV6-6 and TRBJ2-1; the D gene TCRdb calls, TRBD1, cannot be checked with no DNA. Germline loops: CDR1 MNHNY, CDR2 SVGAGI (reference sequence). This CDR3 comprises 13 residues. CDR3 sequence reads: CASSLGDTNEQFF.

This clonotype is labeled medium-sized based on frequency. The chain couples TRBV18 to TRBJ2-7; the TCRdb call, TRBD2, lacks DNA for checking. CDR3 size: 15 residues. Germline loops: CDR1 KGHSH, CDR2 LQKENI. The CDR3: CASSPAETSIYEQYF.

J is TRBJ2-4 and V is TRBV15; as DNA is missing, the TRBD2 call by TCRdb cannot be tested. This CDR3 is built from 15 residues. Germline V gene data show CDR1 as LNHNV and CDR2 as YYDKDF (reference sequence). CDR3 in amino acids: CATSIRTTAKNIQYF.